Following are 28 T cell receptor beta chains from one sample sequenced in a study of T cells in Graves' hyperthyroidism and ophthalmopathy. The source material, RNA transcripts, was used to amplify TCR beta CDR3 regions. HTBI primers were used for first-round RT-PCR of the TCR CDR3. TCRdb independently ran MiXCR on the multiplex PCR reads; one entry per CDR3 protein. The sample holds over 400,000 distinct CDR3 sequences, under 25% seen once. Sequenced sample: blood. The receptor source for this set is an older woman with Graves' ophthalmopathy.

This clonotype was detected only a few times. This chain joins TRBV28 and TRBJ2-7; the D gene is possibly TRBD2 (5 bases). This CDR3 contains 14 residues. V was clipped by 8 bases and J by 4 bases, with 18 bases between them. Germline V CDR1 and CDR2: MDHEN, SYDVKM. CDR3 sequence (DNA): TGTGCCAGCTCAGAAACAAGGCCGGGGTACGAGCAGTACTTC. It codes for CASSETRPGYEQYF.

This rearrangement joins TRBV7-9 to TRBJ2-1, with TRBD1 matching 8 bases. There are 14 residues in the CDR3. The junction had 4 bases not matched to a gene; V was cut back by 7 bases and J by 2 bases. Germline assignment: CDR1 SEHNR and CDR2 FQNEAQ (reference sequence). The CDR3, as DNA: TGTGCCAGCAACACAGGGGGTGCCTACAATGAGCAGTTCTTC. It codes for CASNTGGAYNEQFF.

In this sample, this clonotype turned up many times. The chain links TRBV6-1 to TRBJ1-6; D is unresolved. CDR3 length equals 14 residues. Trimming cost V 6 bases and J 1 base, with 7 bases left between them. Looked up from germline, CDR1 is MNHNS and CDR2 is SASEGT. CDR3 in amino acids: CASSSLSYNSPLHF. The CDR3, as DNA: TGTGCCAGCAGCTCCCTTTCCTATAATTCACCCCTCCACTTT.

V is TRBV6-5 and J is TRBJ2-7; no clear D gene. Trimming left V 0 bases short and J 3 bases short, with 12 bases between. CDR3 length: 15 residues. Germline values: CDR1 MNHEY, CDR2 SVGAGI. CDR3 in amino acids: CASSYSDQGGYEQYF. For the CDR3, the DNA is TGTGCCAGCAGTTACTCTGATCAAGGCGGCTACGAGCAGTACTTC.

This clonotype has more than one count but fewer than ten. This sequence joins TRBV29-1 and TRBJ2-7; possibly TRBD1 for D (5 bases). The V gene lost 0 bases and the J gene lost 4 bases, with 10 bases spanning the gap. The CDR3 sequence is 13 residues long. Germline V gene lookup returns CDR1 SQVTM and CDR2 ANQGSEA. The DNA for the CDR3 is TGCAGCGTTGAAGACACCAACAGGTACGAGCAGTACTTC. It codes for CSVEDTNRYEQYF.

J is TRBJ1-5 and V is TRBV4-3; 7 bases agree with TRBD1. J lost 6 bases, V lost 4 bases, and 12 bases had no gene match. Germline CDR1 reads LGHNA; CDR2 reads YSLEER. This CDR3 comprises 16 residues. The chain's CDR3 is CASSRGTAPFGQPQHF. In nucleotides, the CDR3 is TGCGCCAGCAGCCGCGGGACAGCTCCTTTCGGTCAGCCCCAGCATTTT.

V is TRBV9 and J is TRBJ2-3, with a tentative D call TRBD2 (6 bases). The V and J ends lost 0 bases and 2 bases respectively, with 13 bases between them. The CDR3 runs to 16 residues. CDR1 is SGDLS, CDR2 YYNGEE, per germline. The CDR3 DNA reads as TGTGCCAGCAGCGTAGCTACGTCGGGGGTCACAGATACGCAGTATTTT. It specifies CASSVATSGVTDTQYF. The full variable domain, its missing parts supplied by reference TRBV9 and TRBJ2-3, is DSGVTQTPKHLITATGQRVTLRCSPRSGDLSVYWYQQSLDQGLQFLIQYYNGEERAKGNILERFSAQQFPDLHSELNLSSLELGDSALYFCASSVATSGVTDTQYFGPGTRLTVL.

This clonotype came up a few times. This chain uses TRBV3-1 with TRBJ2-1, with a tentative D call TRBD2 (5 bases). CDR1 LGHDT and CDR2 YNNKEL come from the germline V gene (reference sequence). V lost 2 bases to trimming and J lost 10 bases, with 18 bases between them. The CDR3 runs 15 residues. CDR3 protein: CASSQYSDSLLEQFF. DNA for the CDR3: TGTGCCAGCAGCCAATATAGCGACTCTTTATTGGAGCAGTTCTTC.

This clonotype was picked up many times. This chain uses TRBV12-3 or TRBV12-4 with TRBJ2-1, with TRBD2 identical over 12 bases. There are 14 residues in the CDR3. The J segment lost 7 bases and the V segment lost 3 bases, leaving 1 base of the junction unmatched. Written as DNA, the CDR3 is TGTGCCAGCAGTTTCCTAGCGGGAGGGAATGAGCAGTTCTTC. Translation gives CASSFLAGGNEQFF.

This clonotype was seen a few times. The chain has TRBV30 and TRBJ1-5; D gene unclear. This CDR3 has 15 amino acids. V lost 2 bases to trimming and J lost 0 bases, with 11 bases between them. CDR1 GTSNPN and CDR2 SVGIG come from the germline V gene (reference sequence). In nucleotides, the CDR3 is TGTGCCTGGAGTTGGCCGGGCAATAGCAATCAGCCCCAGCATTTT. This translates into CAWSWPGNSNQPQHF.

On this clonotype: A much larger clone differs by one base, so this may be a read error. This chain uses TRBV6-9 with TRBJ2-7; D is unclear. The V gene's germline CDR1 is MNHGY and CDR2 SVAAGI. The CDR3 spans 14 residues. Here the CDR3 DNA reads TGTGCCGGCAGTTACATGTTGGGTTCCTACGAGCAGTACTTC. Translation gives CAGSYMLGSYEQYF.

This CDR3 reads CSARPGQGVGDTIYF. Written as DNA, the CDR3 is TGCAGTGCCAGGCCGGGACAGGGAGTGGGGGACACCATATATTTT. The chain links TRBV20-1 to TRBJ1-3, with 9 bases fitting TRBD1. Trimming at V came to 6 bases and at J to 8 bases, leaving 14 bases not matched to a gene. CDR1 DFQATT and CDR2 SNEGSKA come from the germline V gene (reference sequence). This CDR3 is built from 15 residues.

This clonotype was observed at least ten times. Written as DNA, the CDR3 is TGCAGCGGGAAGACAGGCTTCAATCAGCCCCAGCATTTT. Translating it yields CSGKTGFNQPQHF. The chain has TRBV29-1 and TRBJ1-5, with D tentatively TRBD1 (6 bases). V was clipped by 7 bases and J by 3 bases, with 13 bases between them. This CDR3 is 13 amino acids long. Looked up from germline, CDR1 is SQVTM and CDR2 is ANQGSEA. The full variable domain, completed using reference TRBV29-1 and TRBJ1-5, is SAVISQKPSRDICQRGTSLTIQCQVDSQVTMMFWYRQQPGQSLTLIATANQGSEATYESGFVIDKFPISRPNLTFSTLTVSNMSPEDSSIYLCSGKTGFNQPQHFGDGTRLSIL.

The genes are TRBV6-1 and TRBJ2-2; D ambiguous. Germline V gives CDR1 MNHNS, CDR2 SASEGT. CDR3 size: 13 residues. V was shortened by 1 base and J by 7 bases, with 7 bases between the two germline ends. The CDR3 coding sequence is TGTGCCAGCAGTGAAGTAAGGGTCGGGGAGCTGTTTTTT. Translated, it gives CASSEVRVGELFF.

J is TRBJ2-7 and V is TRBV20-1; 11 bases align to TRBD2. V was clipped by 0 bases and J by 1 base; unmatched bases: 2. The CDR3 is made up of 15 amino acids. From germline, CDR1 is DFQATT and CDR2 SNEGSKA (reference sequence). The DNA for the CDR3 is TGCAGTGCTAGAGAGGGACTAGCGGAATCCTACGAGCAGTACTTC. It is translated as CSAREGLAESYEQYF.

A note on this clonotype: It may be a read error: a sequence one base away is much more abundant. The V call is TRBV11-2, the J call TRBJ2-7, with D possibly TRBD2 on 6 matching bases. Per the germline V gene, CDR1 is SGHAT and CDR2 is FQNNGV. The CDR3 runs to 13 residues. The CDR3 DNA sequence: TGTGCCAGCACCCAGACTAGGAGGTACGGGCAGTACTTC. Translating gives CASTQTRRYGQYF.

This clonotype has just a few counts. The chain uses TRBV28 and TRBJ1-2, with a tentative D call TRBD1 (6 bases). Per the germline V gene, CDR1 is MDHEN and CDR2 is SYDVKM. V gave up 3 bases and J gave up 4 bases, with 9 bases separating them. CDR3 size: 13 residues. The CDR3 is CASSFGQIYGYTF. The CDR3 coding sequence is TGTGCCAGCAGTTTCGGACAGATCTATGGCTACACCTTC.

The genes are TRBV6-1 and TRBJ2-4, with D tentatively TRBD2 (7 bases). CDR1 is MNHNS, CDR2 SASEGT, per germline. V gave up 7 bases and J gave up 0 bases, with 22 bases separating them. This CDR3 is 18 amino acids long. The CDR3 region is CASKGRARQALAKNIQYF. The CDR3 DNA sequence: TGTGCCAGCAAGGGGAGGGCCAGACAGGCCCTAGCCAAAAACATTCAGTACTTC.

This clonotype has a count of ten or more. The chain employs TRBV27 and TRBJ2-3; D unclear. With 5 bases removed from V and 6 bases from J, the gap between germline ends came to 9 bases. CDR3 length: 12 residues. CDR1 is MNHEY, CDR2 SMNVEV, per germline (reference sequence). The CDR3 DNA is TGTGCCAGCAGTGAGATTGGGGATACGCAGTATTTT. Amino acid sequence: CASSEIGDTQYF.

CDR3 loop: CASSGGDRGYGYEQYF. The CDR3 coding sequence is TGTGCCAGTAGTGGTGGGGACAGGGGGTATGGCTACGAGCAGTACTTC. The chain employs TRBV19 and TRBJ2-7; 11 bases are a match to TRBD1. This CDR3 spans 16 amino acids. J gave up 3 bases and V 5 bases, and 9 bases lay outside the gene matches. Germline CDR1 LNHDA, CDR2 SQIVND (reference sequence).

Only a few counts were recorded for this clonotype. The V and J genes are TRBV10-1 and TRBJ1-5; 9 nucleotides agree with TRBD1. Germline V gives CDR1 WNHNN, CDR2 SYGVQD (reference sequence). Trimming took 6 bases from V and 5 from J; bases not matched to a gene: 8. This CDR3 spans 15 amino acids. The CDR3 DNA follows: TGCGCCAGCAGAGTCGAGACAGGGGGACATCAGCCCCAGCATTTT. Translating gives CASRVETGGHQPQHF.

The table lists this clonotype with many counts. J is TRBJ1-4 and V is TRBV2, with 7 bases that match TRBD1. This CDR3 is 15 amino acids long. The germline V gene encodes CDR1 SNHLY and CDR2 FYNNEI. With V trimmed by 5 bases and J by 6 bases, 9 bases remained unmatched. The CDR3 nucleotides are TGTGCCAGCAGTTCTACTACAGGGGCGCATGAAAAACTGTTTTTT. It codes for CASSSTTGAHEKLFF.

The chain couples TRBV5-8 to TRBJ1-2; D is uncertain. The V gene lost 1 base and the J gene lost 7 bases, with 11 bases spanning the gap. Germline V gene sequence: CDR1 SGHTS, CDR2 YDEGEE. This CDR3 spans 13 amino acids. CDR3 protein: CASSLSVISGYTF. CDR3 in DNA: TGTGCCAGCAGCTTGTCTGTTATTAGTGGCTACACCTTC.

The chain links TRBV6-1 to TRBJ2-5; D perhaps matches TRBD1 (6 bases). Trimming took off 7 bases at V and 2 bases at J, with 14 bases between the two ends. The germline CDR1 and CDR2 sequences are MNHNS and SASEGT. The CDR3 is 14 amino acids. The CDR3 region has the DNA TGTGCCAGCACCTCGACAGGTATACAAGAGACCCAGTACTTC. This gives the protein CASTSTGIQETQYF.

The chain is built from TRBV28 and TRBJ1-5, with TRBD1 identical over 9 bases. V lost 5 bases to trimming and J lost 3 bases; unmatched junction nucleotides: 11. This CDR3 has 17 amino acids. Germline CDR1 reads MDHEN; CDR2 reads SYDVKM. The CDR3 reads CASSPHMGQGVNQPQHF. The DNA of the CDR3 is TGTGCCAGCAGTCCGCATATGGGACAGGGCGTCAATCAGCCCCAGCATTTT.

The chain uses TRBV7-9 and TRBJ2-7, with 7 bases that match TRBD1. Germline loops: CDR1 SEHNR, CDR2 FQNEAQ (reference sequence). This CDR3 comprises 15 residues. V lost 5 bases and J lost 5; bases outside the gene matches: 12. Here the CDR3 reads CASSKAGTDSNEQYF. The CDR3 DNA sequence: TGTGCCAGCAGCAAAGCCGGGACAGATTCCAACGAGCAGTACTTC.

This clonotype was counted many times. The chain joins TRBV27 to TRBJ2-5, with D perhaps TRBD1 or TRBD2 (5 bases each). The V end lost 4 bases, the J end lost 4 bases, and 7 bases lay between the germline ends. CDR1 is MNHEY and CDR2 is SMNVEV in the germline V gene (reference sequence). CDR3 length: 12 residues. The CDR3 nucleotides are TGTGCCAGCAGTTCGGGGCTAGAGACCCAGTACTTC. This sequence encodes CASSSGLETQYF.

The chain employs TRBV19 and TRBJ2-2; D not resolved. The CDR3 consists of 14 residues. The V gene lost 4 bases and the J gene lost 0 bases, with 6 bases spanning the gap. Germline CDR1 LNHDA, CDR2 SQIVND (reference sequence). CDR3 in DNA: TGTGCCAGTAGTACTTTAGCGAACACCGGGGAGCTGTTTTTT. Residues: CASSTLANTGELFF. Using reference TRBV19 and TRBJ2-2 for the parts outside the CDR3, the full variable domain is DGGITQSPKYLFRKEGQNVTLSCEQNLNHDAMYWYRQDPGQGLRLIYYSQIVNDFQKGDIAEGYSVSREKKESFPLTVTSAQKNPTAFYLCASSTLANTGELFFGEGSRLTVL.